This T cell receptor beta chain was profiled in a study of beta chain features in type 1 diabetes. Broader study findings: Across all four CD4+ subsets, people with type 1 diabetes showed modestly shorter TCRB CDR3s.

This clone was found a few times. The antigen is not known. Of the isolated RNA, all was reverse transcribed, and so the sequenced material was expressed TCRB transcripts. TCRdb's copy holds only in-frame clones and misses some; the assay was immunoSEQ multiplex PCR. Counted here are 500,000 to 850,000 clones, over 13% occurring once; the ten biggest clones make up nearly 0.04%. Germline CDR1 and CDR2: SGHRS and YFSETQ. This CDR3 is 13 amino acids long. Trimming took off 5 bases at V and 1 base at J, with 9 bases between the two ends. The receptor comes from a man aged 18 to 30 with type 1 diabetes. V and J are TRBV5-1 and TRBJ2-5, with D unclear. The sequenced sample was naive CD4+ T cells from blood. Here the CDR3 reads CASRPTPQETQYF. The CDR3 DNA reads TGCGCCAGCAGGCCCACGCCCCAAGAGACCCAGTACTTC.